This TCR beta chain was captured by sequencing in a study of human T cells and chemical hapten exposure. In the study overall: Predominantly women, the patients had alopecia areata, totalis or universalis. Per-sample TCR yield variability stemmed mainly from small pooled library volume differences.

Time point reported: patch test 2, 6 weeks after DPC sensitization. Treatment indicated: therapeutic diphenylcyclopropenone sensitization with weekly scalp DPC. Germline CDR1 reads ENHRY; CDR2 reads SYGVKD. Trimming removed 10 bases from V and 7 bases from J; junction bases left unmatched: 12. This CDR3 is 13 amino acids long. The library gave individual cDNA molecules unique molecular identifiers. TCRdb redid the calling of the RACE reads with MiXCR, one entry per CDR3 protein. The sample holds tens of thousands of distinct CDR3 sequences, 8.5% seen once. This chain connects TRBV10-3 to TRBJ1-1, with 7 bases lining up with TRBD1. Material: whole blood, obtained in connection with sensitization to the hapten diphenylcyclopropenone (DPC). The source of this sequence is a woman aged 50 to 60 with alopecia areata. Some clones in this sample may be carry-over from other donors' samples. CDR3 in amino acids: CATRTGDGNEAFF. CDR3 DNA: TGTGCCACTAGAACAGGGGATGGCAATGAAGCTTTCTTT.